One TCR beta chain is described in this entry. The sample belongs to a study of cytomegalovirus exposure and HLA in healthy donors. The PCR was carried out with 60 Vbeta primers and 13 Jbeta primers. The repertoire was sequenced with immunoSEQ multiplex PCR; TCRdb's copy has only in-frame clones and lacks some. This table holds approximately 210,000 clones, 65% to 80% found once. This sequence was found in a woman aged 40-49 years in good health and CMV-seronegative. What was sequenced was PBMCs.

For the CDR3, the DNA is TGTGCCAGCACCTCGGGGGTTCTCTCTGGAAACACCATATATTTT. This codes for CASTSGVLSGNTIYF. The chain joins TRBV28 to TRBJ1-3; possibly TRBD1 for D (5 bases). The CDR3 spans 15 residues. CDR1 is MDHEN and CDR2 is SYDVKM in the germline V gene. The V and J ends lost 7 bases and 0 bases respectively, with 13 bases between them.